The present T cell receptor beta chain was sequenced within a study of T cell responses to AZD1222 COVID-19 vaccine. The CDR3 totals 14 residues. Germline V lookup: CDR1 LGHDT, CDR2 YNNKEL (reference sequence). V gave up 4 bases and J gave up 7 bases; unmatched junction bases: 4. The data were produced by immunoSEQ multiplex PCR, yet TCRdb's version contains in-frame clones alone and is incomplete. The profile shows roughly 130,000 clones, 86% of them singletons. The TCR comes from an adult in good health. The chain is built from TRBV3-1 (or the pseudogene TRBV3-2) and TRBJ2-3; 11 positions match TRBD1. The sequencing here drew on peripheral blood, taken on day 0 of AZD1222 vaccination. CDR3 protein: CASSLGQGANTQYF. For the CDR3, the DNA is TGTGCCAGCAGCCTCGGACAGGGGGCGAATACGCAGTATTTT.